This passage covers 26 T cell receptor beta chains from one sample sequenced in a study of T cells after yellow fever vaccination. One entry per CDR3 protein, called by TCRdb with MiXCR from the 5' RACE reads. The table shows around 350,000 distinct CDR3 sequences, with around 6.4% occurring only once. The specimen comprised PBMCs, sampled 5 days after the yellow fever booster vaccination. The source is a man in his thirties or forties who received the YFV17D yellow fever vaccine.

Only a few counts were recorded for this clonotype. The chain carries TRBV7-8 and TRBJ1-6; 7 nucleotides match TRBD1. CDR1 is SGHVS, CDR2 FQNEAQ, per germline. There are 16 residues in the CDR3. The J segment lost 9 bases and the V segment lost 2 bases, leaving 10 bases of the junction unmatched. CDR3 coding DNA: TGTGCCAGCAGCTTAAGGACAGGATCGAGGGCTTCACCCCTCCACTTT. The encoded protein is CASSLRTGSRASPLHF. Filled out from reference TRBV7-8 and TRBJ1-6, the complete variable domain reads GAGVSQSPRYKVAKRGQDVALRCDPISGHVSLFWYQQALGQGPEFLTYFQNEAQLDKSGLPSDRFFAERPEGSVSTLKIQRTQQEDSAVYLCASSLRTGSRASPLHFGNGTRLTVT.

This clonotype was detected many times. This sequence joins TRBV5-1 and TRBJ2-7, with D perhaps TRBD2 (6 bases). Germline loops: CDR1 SGHRS, CDR2 YFSETQ. The CDR3 runs 15 residues. Trimming took 1 base from V and 4 from J, leaving 15 bases between them. The CDR3 DNA follows: TGCGCCAGCAGCTTGATTCGGGGGACGCAATACGAGCAGTACTTC. Translated: CASSLIRGTQYEQYF.

This clonotype was counted only a few times. The V gene is TRBV7-8, the J gene TRBJ2-7, with D possibly being TRBD1 or TRBD2 (6 bases each). The CDR3 runs to 14 residues. Trimming took off 3 bases at V and 3 bases at J, with 12 bases between the two ends. From germline, CDR1 is SGHVS and CDR2 FQNEAQ. The chain's CDR3 is CASSLRGVGYEQYF. Written as DNA, the CDR3 is TGTGCCAGCAGCTTGAGGGGGGTAGGCTACGAGCAGTACTTC.

This clonotype has ten or more counts. The rearrangement uses TRBV20-1 and TRBJ2-3; 9 nucleotides align to TRBD1. The CDR3 totals 14 residues. Germline CDR1 and CDR2: DFQATT and SNEGSKA (reference sequence). Trimming removed 5 bases from V and 6 bases from J; junction bases left unmatched: 9. The CDR3 region is CSAPPGQGFDTQYF. Written as DNA, the CDR3 is TGCAGTGCTCCCCCGGGACAGGGATTTGATACGCAGTATTTT.

This chain connects TRBV2 to TRBJ2-1; 11 nucleotides align to TRBD2. The CDR3 length is 15 residues. V shed 9 bases and J 4 bases; nucleotides not matched to a gene: 8. The germline CDR1 and CDR2 sequences are SNHLY and FYNNEI. The CDR3 DNA follows: TGTGCCAGAAAAACCGGGACTAGCGGATACAATGAGCAGTTCTTC. Its protein product is CARKTGTSGYNEQFF.

This clonotype was seen repeatedly, ten times or more. The chain has TRBV12-3 or TRBV12-4 and TRBJ2-1; 8 nucleotides match TRBD1. V was clipped by 5 bases and J by 3 bases; unmatched bases: 6. This CDR3 region has 15 residues. The CDR3 DNA follows: TGTGCCAGCAGTCCAGGGGGCGGGCTCTACAATGAGCAGTTCTTC. Encoded protein: CASSPGGGLYNEQFF.

This clonotype was detected ten times or more. The chain has TRBV12-3 or TRBV12-4 and TRBJ2-1; tentatively, D is TRBD1 (6 bases). V was clipped by 3 bases and J by 2 bases, with 8 bases between them. This CDR3 spans 14 amino acids. In nucleotides, the CDR3 is TGTGCCAGCAGTTTGAGGGACACCTACAATGAGCAGTTCTTC. This encodes CASSLRDTYNEQFF.

A remark on this clonotype: The junction differs from germline at one of its ends, possibly a read error. Here the CDR3 reads CGTGSNQETQYF. The CDR3 DNA sequence: TGTGGGACAGGGTCAAACCAGGAGACCCAGTACTTC. The chain employs TRBV28 and TRBJ2-5, with TRBD1 matching over 8 bases. Germline lookup yields CDR1 MDHEN and CDR2 SYDVKM. CDR3 length equals 12 residues.

This clonotype came up many times. This sequence joins TRBV20-1 and TRBJ2-7, with 10 bases that match TRBD2. V was clipped by 5 bases and J by 4 bases; unmatched bases: 20. CDR1 DFQATT and CDR2 SNEGSKA come from the germline V gene (reference sequence). The length of the CDR3 is 18 residues. CDR3 sequence reads: CSALTLYSQREGRYEQYF. The CDR3 nucleotides are TGCAGTGCTCTGACCCTCTACTCTCAGCGGGAGGGCCGGTACGAGCAGTACTTC.

This clonotype has a handful of counts. J is TRBJ2-3 and V is TRBV25-1, with 8 bases that match TRBD2. This CDR3 spans 16 amino acids. V was pared by 1 base and J by 6 bases, with 9 bases of the junction left unmatched. CDR1 is MGHDK and CDR2 is SYGVNS in the germline V gene. The CDR3 region has the DNA TGTGCCAGCAGTGAATTTGGCCTAGCGGGTGAGGATACGCAGTATTTT. Translating gives CASSEFGLAGEDTQYF.

This clonotype was detected only a few times. The chain uses TRBV7-2 and TRBJ2-7; the D gene could be TRBD1 or TRBD2 (5 bases each). Germline V gene lookup returns CDR1 SGHTA and CDR2 FQGNSA. V was clipped by 5 bases and J by 4 bases, with 18 bases between them. The CDR3 covers 15 residues. This chain's CDR3 is CASSARGGGPYEQYF. As DNA, the CDR3 is TGTGCCAGCAGCGCTCGGGGCGGTGGTCCTTACGAGCAGTACTTC.

J is TRBJ2-5 and V is TRBV12-3 or TRBV12-4, with 8 bases that match TRBD1. The CDR3 is made up of 12 amino acids. Unmatched junction bases numbered 2, after V lost 6 bases and J lost 5 bases. The DNA for the CDR3 is TGTGCCAGCAGGAGACAGGGGGAGACCCAGTACTTC. This encodes CASRRQGETQYF.

J is TRBJ2-1 and V is TRBV25-1; TRBD2 might be the D (6 bases). The CDR3 is made up of 15 amino acids. Germline loops: CDR1 MGHDK, CDR2 SYGVNS. V was cut by 4 bases and J by 7 bases, with 17 bases left in between. CDR3 in amino acids: CASSVRGPGRNEQFF. DNA for the CDR3: TGTGCCAGCAGTGTGCGGGGACCAGGCAGGAATGAGCAGTTCTTC.

This clonotype was seen repeatedly, ten times or more. The chain has TRBV20-1 and TRBJ1-1; D is unclear. Deletions cut 5 bases from V and 0 bases from J, with 7 bases between. Germline loops: CDR1 DFQATT, CDR2 SNEGSKA (reference sequence). This CDR3 region has 12 residues. CDR3 in amino acids: CSAPRMNTEAFF. Written as DNA, the CDR3 is TGCAGTGCTCCCCGGATGAACACTGAAGCTTTCTTT.

The chain uses TRBV20-1 and TRBJ1-5; 7 nucleotides line up with TRBD1. The germline V gene encodes CDR1 DFQATT and CDR2 SNEGSKA (reference sequence). The V and J ends lost 4 bases and 6 bases, in that order; junction bases with no gene match: 6. The CDR3 runs to 13 residues. CDR3 region: CSAKQGSGQPQHF. CDR3 DNA sequence: TGCAGTGCTAAACAGGGGTCGGGTCAGCCCCAGCATTTT.

Ten or more counts support this clonotype. This chain links TRBV5-1 with TRBJ2-1; 12 nucleotides agree with TRBD2. The trim removed 1 base at V and 7 bases at J, leaving 3 bases unmatched. CDR3 length: 15 amino acids. The germline CDR1 and CDR2 sequences are SGHRS and YFSETQ. The DNA for the CDR3 is TGCGCCAGCAGCTTGCTAGCGGGAGGGCCGAATGAGCAGTTCTTC. This gives the protein CASSLLAGGPNEQFF.

This clonotype came up many times. The chain joins TRBV30 to TRBJ2-7, with D perhaps being TRBD1 or TRBD2 (5 bases each). CDR1 and CDR2 (germline): GTSNPN, SVGIG (reference sequence). Trimming cost V 7 bases and J 2 bases, with 18 bases left between them. This CDR3 contains 14 residues. The CDR3 region has the DNA TGTGCCTCAACCTGGGGGATTAGGGCCTACGAGCAGTACTTC. Amino acid sequence: CASTWGIRAYEQYF.

This clonotype was seen only a few times. The chain joins TRBV16 to TRBJ2-7, with a weak D call TRBD1 (5 bases). V gave up 7 bases and J gave up 12 bases, with 22 bases separating them. This CDR3 has 13 residues. Germline values: CDR1 KGHSY, CDR2 FQNENV. CDR3 bases: TGTGCCAGCACCCTTACTACACAGGCCCCAGGGTACTTC. The encoded protein is CASTLTTQAPGYF.

This clonotype was seen only a few times. The rearrangement links TRBV7-2 to TRBJ2-3; TRBD2 aligns across 8 bases. The CDR3 runs 15 residues. The trim removed 3 bases at V and 5 bases at J, leaving 7 bases unmatched. The germline CDR1 and CDR2 sequences are SGHTA and FQGNSA. The CDR3 nucleotides read TGTGCCAGCAGCTTGATAGCGGGGAGGGAAGATACGCAGTATTTT. As protein: CASSLIAGREDTQYF.

This clonotype was seen more than once but under ten times. An end of the junction does not agree with germline; a read error may underlie this. The chain is built from TRBV18 and TRBJ2-7; possibly TRBD1 or TRBD2 for D (5 bases each). CDR3 length equals 14 residues. Germline V gene sequence: CDR1 KGHSH, CDR2 LQKENI. CDR3 DNA sequence: TGTGCCAGCTCACTGGACACGACCGAGGGCGAGCGGTACTTC. Its protein is CASSLDTTEGERYF.

This clonotype was counted at least ten times. The chain's CDR3 is CSARGLAPTDTQYF. CDR3 nucleotide sequence: TGCAGTGCTAGGGGACTAGCGCCCACAGATACGCAGTATTTT. The rearrangement links TRBV20-1 to TRBJ2-3, with 10 positions matching TRBD2. Germline CDR1 and CDR2: DFQATT and SNEGSKA (reference sequence). Trimming removed 3 bases from V and 2 bases from J; junction bases left unmatched: 2. The CDR3 sequence is 14 residues long.

The J gene is TRBJ2-5, the V gene TRBV20-1; the D gene could be TRBD1 or TRBD2 (5 bases each). The CDR3 has 16 residues. Trimming took off 0 bases at V and 5 bases at J, with 19 bases between the two ends. CDR1 and CDR2 from the germline V gene are DFQATT and SNEGSKA (reference sequence). The chain's CDR3 is CSARDLGPSWRETQYF. In DNA form, the CDR3 reads TGCAGTGCTAGAGATTTGGGACCCTCTTGGCGGGAGACCCAGTACTTC.

The chain employs TRBV12-3 or TRBV12-4 and TRBJ2-2; TRBD2 matches at 7 bases. With 8 bases clipped from V and 6 bases from J, the junction kept 6 bases outside the gene matches. The length of the CDR3 is 13 residues. CDR3 loop: CASGGGRAGELFF. The CDR3 DNA sequence: TGTGCCAGCGGAGGCGGGAGAGCCGGGGAGCTGTTTTTT.

The genes are TRBV20-1 and TRBJ2-7; unclear D gene. V lost 5 bases and J 7 bases, leaving 15 bases between the germline ends. Germline CDR1 reads DFQATT; CDR2 reads SNEGSKA (reference sequence). CDR3 length equals 12 residues. CDR3 loop: CSAPDRSWEQYF. CDR3 nucleotides: TGCAGTGCTCCGGACCGATCGTGGGAGCAGTACTTC.

This clonotype was seen a handful of times. The CDR3 sequence is CASSPPLVVRADTQYF. Written as DNA, the CDR3 is TGTGCCAGCAGTCCACCGCTAGTGGTCCGTGCAGATACGCAGTATTTT. The chain has TRBV28 and TRBJ2-3, with D unresolved. CDR1 is MDHEN and CDR2 is SYDVKM in the germline V gene. The CDR3 runs 16 residues. Trimming removed 5 bases at V and 4 bases at J, with 19 bases between. The whole variable domain, remainder taken from reference TRBV28 and TRBJ2-3, is DVKVTQSSRYLVKRTGEKVFLECVQDMDHENMFWYRQDPGLGLRLIYFSYDVKMKEKGDIPEGYSVSREKKERFSLILESASTNQTSMYLCASSPPLVVRADTQYFGPGTRLTVL.

This clonotype was detected many times. The rearrangement joins TRBV5-4 to TRBJ2-3; 7 bases align to TRBD2. This CDR3 is 14 amino acids long. The trim removed 6 bases at V and 0 bases at J, leaving 4 bases unmatched. The germline V gene has CDR1 SGHNT and CDR2 YYREEE (reference sequence). In DNA, the CDR3 is TGTGCCAGCACCTATAGCGGGAGCACAGATACGCAGTATTTT. This encodes CASTYSGSTDTQYF.